A selection of T cell receptor beta chains follows, all from one sample in a study of tumor-infiltrating lymphocytes in localized non-small cell lung cancer. This table comes from immunoSEQ multiplex PCR, and its TCRdb copy is limited to in-frame clones, with some not included. The table includes about 7,100 clones, about 74% detected once. Input material: uninvolved lung tissue not adjacent to the tumor. Every receptor here comes from a human donor with non-small cell lung cancer. Both conserved end residues are part of each CDR3. The order of the fields is CDR3 protein, clone size, V gene, CDR3 length. Not every row has a clone size; where given, it reads once, few, many or a size class.

CDR3 protein: CASSRSGIPDEQYF; clone size: -; V gene: TRBV19; CDR3 length: 14
CDR3 protein: CASSPAGPSTDTQYF; clone size: -; V gene: TRBV18; CDR3 length: 15
CDR3 protein: CATHDGKFDSNQPQHF; clone size: once; V gene: TRBV15; CDR3 length: 16
CDR3 protein: CASSVDRGFTYEQYF; clone size: few; V gene: TRBV7-6; CDR3 length: 15
CDR3 protein: CATLLAGGPDEQFF; clone size: -; V gene: TRBV6-1; CDR3 length: 14
CDR3 protein: CASFDQADTQYF; clone size: -; V gene: TRBV6-1; CDR3 length: 12
CDR3 protein: CAWSVQGGGNTIYF; clone size: few; V gene: TRBV30; CDR3 length: 14
CDR3 protein: CAWGQGTLGSHEKLFF; clone size: -; V gene: TRBV30; CDR3 length: 16
CDR3 protein: CASRITVTGELFF; clone size: -; V gene: TRBV5-1; CDR3 length: 13
CDR3 protein: CASTKGVGLGTEAFF; clone size: few; V gene: TRBV6-6; CDR3 length: 15
CDR3 protein: CATSRSGGANEQFF; clone size: -; V gene: TRBV15; CDR3 length: 14
CDR3 protein: CASSLSVKGNEQFF; clone size: -; V gene: TRBV27; CDR3 length: 14
CDR3 protein: CASSLEVENTEAFF; clone size: -; V gene: TRBV7-2; CDR3 length: 14
CDR3 protein: CAWSGQVYNEQFF; clone size: once; V gene: TRBV30; CDR3 length: 13
CDR3 protein: CAIRGDSAQQETQYF; clone size: -; V gene: TRBV10-3; CDR3 length: 15
CDR3 protein: CASSLPGGGYTF; clone size: -; V gene: TRBV14; CDR3 length: 12
CDR3 protein: CAWSNRDRVTGELFF; clone size: -; V gene: TRBV30; CDR3 length: 15
CDR3 protein: CATSRTGDQETQYF; clone size: few; V gene: TRBV19; CDR3 length: 14
CDR3 protein: CAIGRDGRNNEQYF; clone size: few; V gene: TRBV28; CDR3 length: 14
CDR3 protein: CASSLGATNEKLFF; clone size: -; V gene: TRBV6-5; CDR3 length: 14
CDR3 protein: CASSPGGGGGREQFF; clone size: -; V gene: TRBV28; CDR3 length: 15
CDR3 protein: CASQQPPGADTQYF; clone size: -; V gene: TRBV7-2; CDR3 length: 14
CDR3 protein: CASSLGGGATYEQYF; clone size: -; V gene: TRBV7-2; CDR3 length: 15
CDR3 protein: CAWSEQVNSPLHF; clone size: -; V gene: TRBV30; CDR3 length: 13
CDR3 protein: CASRPPGGGDYGYTF; clone size: -; V gene: TRBV6-6; CDR3 length: 15
CDR3 protein: CASSPRLDYGYTF; clone size: -; V gene: TRBV7-8; CDR3 length: 13
CDR3 protein: CASRGGGMTTDTQYF; clone size: -; V gene: TRBV6-1; CDR3 length: 15
CDR3 protein: CASSLRTALYEQYF; clone size: large; V gene: TRBV6-1; CDR3 length: 14
CDR3 protein: CSARDRGEAFF; clone size: -; V gene: TRBV20-1; CDR3 length: 11
CDR3 protein: CASSGDRGSYEQYF; clone size: -; V gene: TRBV5-1; CDR3 length: 14
CDR3 protein: CASSLERDVSYEQYF; clone size: -; V gene: TRBV5-1; CDR3 length: 15
CDR3 protein: CASSQVPSGAYNEQFF; clone size: -; V gene: TRBV14; CDR3 length: 16
CDR3 protein: CASSAQQGAGTGELFF; clone size: -; V gene: TRBV11-1; CDR3 length: 16
CDR3 protein: CASSQDLGQMNTEAFF; clone size: medium-sized; V gene: TRBV4-2; CDR3 length: 16
CDR3 protein: CASSLDGGGFQETQYF; clone size: once; V gene: TRBV7-9; CDR3 length: 16
CDR3 protein: CASSQQGKGNQPQHF; clone size: -; V gene: TRBV28; CDR3 length: 15
CDR3 protein: CASSLDPGRNEQFF; clone size: once; V gene: TRBV7-3; CDR3 length: 14
CDR3 protein: CAISAGFRRDTEAFF; clone size: -; V gene: TRBV10-3; CDR3 length: 15
CDR3 protein: CASSPNGYGYTF; clone size: few; V gene: TRBV7-9; CDR3 length: 12
CDR3 protein: CASSSRGNEQFF; clone size: -; V gene: TRBV4-1; CDR3 length: 12